This T cell receptor (beta chain) was identified in a study of patients and donors after allogeneic stem cell transplantation. This clonotype was observed many times. TCRdb independently ran MiXCR on the RT-PCR reads; one entry per CDR3 protein. Of over 350,000 distinct CDR3 sequences detected, about a sixth appear once; the ten largest clones hold 6% to 8%. The receptor's source is a human donor who was either an allogeneic HSCT recipient or a stem cell or donor lymphocyte infusion donor (not recorded which). It is not recorded whose cells these are; they may come from a transplant donor. The sample consisted of blood, either unsorted or a sorted T cell fraction (not recorded which).

The CDR3 reads CSARHILGQDLGEQYF. CDR3 sequence (DNA): TGCAGTGCTAGACATATATTAGGACAGGACCTGGGGGAGCAGTACTTC. The chain joins TRBV20-1 to TRBJ2-7; 7 bases line up with TRBD1. V lost 2 bases and J lost 7; bases outside the gene matches: 17. The CDR3 contains 16 residues. CDR1 is DFQATT, CDR2 SNEGSKA, per germline (reference sequence).